This T cell receptor (beta chain) was found in a study of T cells in Graves' hyperthyroidism and ophthalmopathy. Study-level background: Initial diagnosis, before any treatment, was when peripheral blood was collected. Regarding the study as a whole: Most thyroid-expanded clonotypes above 0.001 were also found in blood.

Pregnant or lactating patients were excluded, as were those with uncontrolled infection or other autoimmune disease. Diagnoses used clinical symptoms, serum thyroxine and TRAb, thyroid ultrasound and orbital computed tomography. Turning to this clonotype: Its antigen is unknown. The junction and the germline gene differ at one end; a read error may be behind it.

Researchers amplified the TCR beta CDR3 regions from RNA transcripts. The HTBI primer set served for first-round RT-PCR of the TCR CDR3. TCRdb reanalysed the multiplex PCR reads using MiXCR and keeps one entry per CDR3 protein. The table has around 340,000 distinct CDR3 sequences, over 15% seen once. CDR1 and CDR2 (germline): SGHTA, FQGTGA. The CDR3 extends over 15 amino acids. The V gene is TRBV7-3, the J gene TRBJ1-3, with unresolved D. The sequence came from a woman between 45 and 65 years old with Graves' hyperthyroidism. Sequencing input: blood. CDR3 bases: TGCGCCAGCAGCGCCGCCGCCAGCTCTGGAAACACCATATATTTT. Its translation: CASSAAASSGNTIYF.